The 27 T cell receptor beta chains presented below share a single source sample, sequenced in a study of CD8 T cells in Susac syndrome. It was with random hexamers that roughly 0.5 to 1 ug RNA was reverse transcribed. Each CDR3 protein gets one entry after TCRdb re-called the immunoSEQ multiplex PCR reads with MiXCR. The sample contains around 300,000 distinct CDR3 sequences, 70% to 90% of which appear only once. Input material: CD8+ T cells from PBMCs. The receptors shown here come from a human donor with multiple sclerosis.

The chain carries TRBV9 and TRBJ2-1; 9 bases agree with TRBD2. CDR3 length: 15 residues. V lost 4 bases, J lost 8 bases, and 10 bases stayed unmatched. The germline V gene encodes CDR1 SGDLS and CDR2 YYNGEE. CDR3 amino acids: CASSPPSGAGDEQFF. The DNA of the CDR3 is TGTGCCAGCAGCCCGCCTAGCGGGGCCGGGGATGAGCAGTTCTTC.

The CDR3 coding sequence is TGTGCCAGCAGCCAAGATCTGGCAGGGGGGTATGGCTACACCTTC. It yields the protein CASSQDLAGGYGYTF. The chain is built from TRBV3-1 and TRBJ1-2; 7 bases line up with TRBD1. The germline V gene encodes CDR1 LGHDT and CDR2 YNNKEL (reference sequence). CDR3 length equals 15 residues. The V segment lost 0 bases and the J segment 5 bases; nucleotides outside the gene matches: 6.

The J gene is TRBJ2-5, the V gene TRBV7-9; 7 nucleotides match TRBD1. Germline-derived CDR1 and CDR2 are SEHNR and FQNEAQ (reference sequence). CDR3 size: 15 residues. Trimming took 2 bases from V and 4 from J; bases not matched to a gene: 7. The CDR3 here is CASSLRQGWGETQYF. In nucleotides, the CDR3 is TGTGCCAGCAGCTTAAGACAGGGCTGGGGAGAGACCCAGTACTTC.

The chain couples TRBV15 to TRBJ2-5; 8 nucleotides align to TRBD2. In germline, CDR1 is LNHNV, CDR2 YYDKDF (reference sequence). The CDR3 contains 18 residues. V lost 0 bases and J lost 0; bases outside the gene matches: 9. As DNA, the CDR3 is TGTGCCACCAGCAGAGATTATCTCCTAGCGGGCGACCAAGAGACCCAGTACTTC. Its translation: CATSRDYLLAGDQETQYF.

V usage is TRBV6-2 or TRBV6-3 and J usage is TRBJ2-5; 7 bases map to TRBD1. Germline loops: CDR1 MNHEY, CDR2 SVGEGT. This CDR3 contains 13 residues. V shed 9 bases, J shed 3 bases, and the junction held 7 bases outside the gene matches. The CDR3 spells CARLTGHKETQYF. The CDR3 nucleotides are TGTGCCAGATTGACAGGGCACAAAGAGACCCAGTACTTC.

As regards this clonotype: The junction departs from the called germline gene at one end, perhaps through a read error. The rearrangement joins TRBV12-3 or TRBV12-4 to TRBJ2-4; D may match TRBD1 or TRBD2 (5 bases each). The CDR3 consists of 11 residues. This CDR3 is CASSFGTWYNF. CDR3 nucleotides: TGTGCCAGCAGTTTCGGGACCTGGTACAACTTC.

This clonotype came up once. The rearrangement links TRBV19 to TRBJ1-1, with D tentatively TRBD1 (5 bases). This CDR3 comprises 14 residues. In germline, CDR1 is LNHDA, CDR2 SQIVND (reference sequence). V dropped 10 bases and J dropped 1 base, with 16 bases sitting between them. The CDR3 is CATYSGGGNTEAFF. The CDR3 DNA reads TGTGCCACTTACTCGGGCGGGGGGAACACTGAAGCTTTCTTT.

This rearrangement joins TRBV2 to TRBJ2-5; 7 bases are a match to TRBD1. The J segment lost 5 bases and the V segment lost 8 bases, leaving 5 bases of the junction unmatched. CDR3 length: 12 amino acids. Germline lookup yields CDR1 SNHLY and CDR2 FYNNEI. CDR3 coding DNA: TGTGCCAGCCTACAGGGGTCCGAGACCCAGTACTTC. Protein: CASLQGSETQYF.

This chain joins TRBV7-2 and TRBJ2-7, with TRBD1 matching 7 bases. The V gene's germline CDR1 is SGHTA and CDR2 FQGNSA. The CDR3 loop spans 15 amino acids. V shed 2 bases, J shed 2 bases, and the junction held 6 bases outside the gene matches. CDR3 sequence reads: CASSLLGQGAYEQYF. The DNA for the CDR3 is TGTGCCAGCAGCTTACTTGGGCAGGGGGCCTACGAGCAGTACTTC.

J is TRBJ2-7 and V is TRBV4-3; D uncertain. CDR1 LGHNA and CDR2 YSLEER come from the germline V gene. The CDR3 is 13 amino acids. Between the trimmed V and J ends, which lost 4 bases and 6 bases, there was a span of 13 bases. This CDR3 reads CASSPNRVGEQYF. In DNA form, the CDR3 reads TGCGCCAGCAGCCCAAATAGGGTTGGCGAGCAGTACTTC.

This chain joins TRBV7-9 and TRBJ1-1; D is perhaps TRBD1 (5 bases). The CDR3 is 15 amino acids. Germline CDR1 is SEHNR and CDR2 is FQNEAQ (reference sequence). The V end lost 5 bases, the J end lost 13 bases, and 26 bases lay between the germline ends. CDR3 DNA: TGTGCCAGCAGCCACGCCTGGGGAAGGCAGGGTATTCTTTTCTTT. It translates to CASSHAWGRQGILFF.

The chain employs TRBV7-2 and TRBJ1-1; TRBD1 is a possible D gene (5 bases). Trimming took 1 base from V and 2 from J, leaving 14 bases between them. The CDR3 is made up of 16 amino acids. CDR1 and CDR2 (germline): SGHTA, FQGNSA. Here the CDR3 reads CASSLGQGYANTEAFF. As DNA, the CDR3 is TGTGCCAGCAGCTTAGGGCAGGGTTACGCCAACACTGAAGCTTTCTTT. Together with reference TRBV7-2 and TRBJ1-1, the CDR3 gives the full variable domain: GAGVSQSPSNKVTEKGKDVELRCDPISGHTALYWYRQSLGQGLEFLIYFQGNSAPDKSGLPSDRFSAERTGGSVSTLTIQRTQQEDSAVYLCASSLGQGYANTEAFFGQGTRLTVV.

This chain uses TRBV2 with TRBJ1-5, with 10 bases identical to TRBD1. Germline-derived CDR1 and CDR2 are SNHLY and FYNNEI. The CDR3 runs 15 residues. J lost 3 bases, V lost 4 bases, and 3 bases had no gene match. The CDR3 reads CASSVDRGDNQPQHF. The CDR3 DNA reads TGTGCCAGCAGTGTGGACAGGGGGGACAATCAGCCCCAGCATTTT.

This clonotype was picked up one time. The chain combines TRBV20-1 with TRBJ2-3; 11 bases match TRBD2. CDR3 length: 17 amino acids. The germline V gene encodes CDR1 DFQATT and CDR2 SNEGSKA (reference sequence). After removal of 3 bases from V and 0 bases from J, the junction contained 8 bases not matched to a gene. The CDR3: CSASSPSGGPSTDTQYF. DNA of the CDR3: TGCAGTGCTAGTTCTCCTAGCGGGGGGCCTAGCACAGATACGCAGTATTTT.

CDR3 loop: CATSSTSGLYNEQFF. For the CDR3, the DNA is TGTGCCACCAGCAGCACTAGCGGCCTTTACAATGAGCAGTTCTTC. This chain connects TRBV15 to TRBJ2-1; 8 nucleotides align to TRBD2. Germline V gives CDR1 LNHNV, CDR2 YYDKDF (reference sequence). This CDR3 contains 15 residues. Unmatched junction bases numbered 5, after V lost 3 bases and J lost 4 bases. Drawing the rest from reference TRBV15 and TRBJ2-1, the complete variable domain is DAMVIQNPRYQVTQFGKPVTLSCSQTLNHNVMYWYQQKSSQAPKLLFHYYDKDFNNEADTPDNFQSRRPNTSFCFLDIRSPGLGDTAMYLCATSSTSGLYNEQFFGPGTRLTVL.

This clonotype was counted once. The V and J genes are TRBV20-1 and TRBJ1-4, with D unclear. The germline gives CDR1 DFQATT, CDR2 SNEGSKA (reference sequence). The V end lost 2 bases, the J end lost 14 bases, and 18 bases lay between the germline ends. The CDR3 runs to 13 residues. CDR3 in amino acids: CSARPPGNRGLFF. DNA of the CDR3: TGCAGTGCTAGACCCCCGGGAAATCGTGGTCTGTTTTTT.

The gene calls are TRBV7-2 and TRBJ2-7, with D possibly being TRBD1 (5 bases). Germline V CDR1 and CDR2: SGHTA, FQGNSA. The V gene lost 4 bases and the J gene lost 6 bases, with 10 bases spanning the gap. The CDR3 has 12 amino acids. The CDR3 coding sequence is TGTGCCAGCAGCTCGACAGCCTCCGAGCAGTACTTC. This gives the protein CASSSTASEQYF.

The chain links TRBV7-9 to TRBJ2-7; no clear D gene. The germline gives CDR1 SEHNR, CDR2 FQNEAQ (reference sequence). This CDR3 is 12 amino acids long. Trimming left V 5 bases short and J 0 bases short, with 5 bases between. Here the CDR3 DNA reads TGTGCCAGCAGCATGAGCTCCTACGAGCAGTACTTC. Its protein product is CASSMSSYEQYF.

V gene TRBV2 combines with J gene TRBJ2-5; either TRBD1 or TRBD2 may fit D (5 bases each). This CDR3 region has 16 residues. Per germline, CDR1 SNHLY and CDR2 FYNNEI. V was pared by 6 bases and J by 7 bases, with 24 bases between. This chain's CDR3 is CASRESGPFSWGTQYF. DNA of the CDR3: TGTGCCAGCAGGGAATCGGGACCCTTTAGCTGGGGGACCCAGTACTTC.

The V call is TRBV7-9, the J call TRBJ2-5; the D gene is possibly TRBD1 (6 bases). The V gene lost 2 bases and the J gene lost 1 base, with 8 bases spanning the gap. The CDR3 has 14 residues. Per germline, CDR1 SEHNR and CDR2 FQNEAQ (reference sequence). The chain's CDR3 is CASSLQGTQETQYF. In DNA form, the CDR3 reads TGTGCCAGCAGCTTACAGGGGACCCAAGAGACCCAGTACTTC.

V is TRBV7-6 and J is TRBJ2-7, with unresolved D. V was pared by 1 base and J by 6 bases, with 10 bases between. The CDR3 covers 13 residues. Germline V lookup: CDR1 SGHVS, CDR2 FNYEAQ. The chain's CDR3 is CASSLGVGSEQYF. Written as DNA, the CDR3 is TGTGCCAGCAGCTTAGGGGTTGGATCCGAGCAGTACTTC.

The gene calls are TRBV24-1 and TRBJ2-3; no clear D. Germline V gene lookup returns CDR1 KGHDR and CDR2 SFDVKD. Trimming removed 7 bases at V and 6 bases at J, with 13 bases between. The CDR3 sequence is 13 residues long. The DNA of the CDR3 is TGTGCCACCAGCGGCATCGAGGCCGATACGCAGTATTTT. It specifies CATSGIEADTQYF.

This clonotype has a single count. The CDR3 here is CASSQGYSSYYEQYF. Here the CDR3 DNA reads TGTGCCAGCAGCCAAGGATACTCCTCATATTACGAGCAGTACTTC. This chain links TRBV3-1 with TRBJ2-7; D gene uncertain. This CDR3 comprises 15 residues. Looked up from germline, CDR1 is LGHDT and CDR2 is YNNKEL (reference sequence). V lost 1 base, J lost 4 bases, and 14 bases lay in between.

The V call is TRBV6-2 or TRBV6-3, the J call TRBJ2-1; D is perhaps TRBD2 (6 bases). The CDR3 has 15 amino acids. Trimming took off 11 bases at V and 0 bases at J, with 17 bases between the two ends. Looked up from germline, CDR1 is MNHEY and CDR2 is SVGEGT. The CDR3 loop is CAAMRSGFSYNEQFF. CDR3 nucleotide sequence: TGTGCCGCGATGCGTAGCGGTTTCTCCTACAATGAGCAGTTCTTC.

This sequence joins TRBV7-9 and TRBJ2-5; TRBD2 agrees at 8 bases. The germline CDR1 and CDR2 sequences are SEHNR and FQNEAQ (reference sequence). V dropped 4 bases and J dropped 5; count of bases not matched to a gene: 9. This CDR3 region has 15 residues. CDR3 amino acids: CASSSWRGLEETQYF. The CDR3 DNA sequence: TGTGCCAGCAGCTCTTGGAGGGGACTAGAGGAGACCCAGTACTTC.

This chain connects TRBV9 to TRBJ2-5; D is tentatively TRBD1 or TRBD2 (6 bases each). Germline V gives CDR1 SGDLS, CDR2 YYNGEE. V was cut by 3 bases and J by 5 bases, with 23 bases left in between. The CDR3 is 17 amino acids. CDR3 amino acids: CASSGPQWGAPEETQYF. The CDR3 DNA reads TGTGCCAGCAGCGGCCCCCAGTGGGGGGCGCCTGAGGAGACCCAGTACTTC.

V is TRBV14 and J is TRBJ2-5, with unresolved D. Looked up from germline, CDR1 is SGHDN and CDR2 is FVKESK. Deletions cut 8 bases from V and 4 bases from J, with 17 bases between. The CDR3 covers 14 residues. CDR3 sequence reads: CASPLPPSPETQYF. The CDR3 DNA reads as TGTGCCAGCCCCCTCCCCCCCAGCCCAGAGACCCAGTACTTC.